This note documents a single TCR beta chain sequence. What it recognizes is unknown. The entry originates in a study of early T cells in non-severe SARS-CoV-2 infection. General study points: Anti-spike CD8 responses were favored in VDJdb matching, and private and CD4 specificities were missed.

Each cDNA molecule carried a unique molecular identifier. Each CDR3 protein gets one entry after TCRdb re-called the 5' RACE reads with MiXCR. The sample has under 95,000 distinct CDR3 sequences, about 15% seen once. Sequenced: whole blood. The receptor was derived from an adult who was a healthcare worker with PCR-confirmed SARS-CoV-2 infection or an uninfected control (not recorded which).

This CDR3 reads CASSARSQGQGTDTQYF. The CDR3 DNA reads TGTGCCAGCAGCGCCCGCTCACAGGGCCAAGGCACAGATACGCAGTATTTT. The rearrangement uses TRBV9 and TRBJ2-3, with a weak D call TRBD1 (6 bases). V dropped 3 bases and J dropped 1 base, with 18 bases sitting between them. From germline, CDR1 is SGDLS and CDR2 YYNGEE. There are 17 residues in the CDR3.